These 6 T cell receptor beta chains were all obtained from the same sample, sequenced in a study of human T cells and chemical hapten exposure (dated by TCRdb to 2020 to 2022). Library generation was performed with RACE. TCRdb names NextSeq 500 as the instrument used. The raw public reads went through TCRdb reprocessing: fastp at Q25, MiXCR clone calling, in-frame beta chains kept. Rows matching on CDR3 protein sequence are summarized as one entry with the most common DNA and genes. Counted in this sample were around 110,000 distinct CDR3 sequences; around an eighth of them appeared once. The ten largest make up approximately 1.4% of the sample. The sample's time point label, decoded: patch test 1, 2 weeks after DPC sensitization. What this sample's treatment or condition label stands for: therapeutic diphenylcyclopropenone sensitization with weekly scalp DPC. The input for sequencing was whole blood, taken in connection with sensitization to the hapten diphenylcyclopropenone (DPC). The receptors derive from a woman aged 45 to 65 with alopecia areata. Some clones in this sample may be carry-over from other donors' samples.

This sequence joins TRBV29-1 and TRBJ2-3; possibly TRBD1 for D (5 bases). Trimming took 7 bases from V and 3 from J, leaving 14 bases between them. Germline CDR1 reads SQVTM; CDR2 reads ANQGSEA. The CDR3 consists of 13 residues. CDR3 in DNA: TGCAGCGCCGAATATGGGGCAACAGATACGCAGTATTTT. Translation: CSAEYGATDTQYF.

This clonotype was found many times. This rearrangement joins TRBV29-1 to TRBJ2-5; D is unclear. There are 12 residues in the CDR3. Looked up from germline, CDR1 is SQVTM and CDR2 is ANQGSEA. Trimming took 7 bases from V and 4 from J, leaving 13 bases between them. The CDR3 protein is CSAVRTGETQYF. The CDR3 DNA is TGCAGCGCCGTAAGGACGGGAGAGACCCAGTACTTC.

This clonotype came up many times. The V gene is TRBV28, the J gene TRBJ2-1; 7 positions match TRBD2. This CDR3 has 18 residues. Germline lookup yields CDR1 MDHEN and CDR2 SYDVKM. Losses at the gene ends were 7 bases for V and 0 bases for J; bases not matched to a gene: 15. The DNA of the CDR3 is TGTGCCAGCATTAAGGGTTCGGGCGGGGGACGCTCCTACAATGAGCAGTTCTTC. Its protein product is CASIKGSGGGRSYNEQFF.

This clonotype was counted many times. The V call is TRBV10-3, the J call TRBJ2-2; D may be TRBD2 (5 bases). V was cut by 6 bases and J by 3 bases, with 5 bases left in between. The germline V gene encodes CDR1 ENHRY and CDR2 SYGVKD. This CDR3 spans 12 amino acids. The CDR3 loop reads CAISGDTGELFF. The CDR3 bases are TGTGCCATCAGCGGGGACACCGGGGAGCTGTTTTTT.

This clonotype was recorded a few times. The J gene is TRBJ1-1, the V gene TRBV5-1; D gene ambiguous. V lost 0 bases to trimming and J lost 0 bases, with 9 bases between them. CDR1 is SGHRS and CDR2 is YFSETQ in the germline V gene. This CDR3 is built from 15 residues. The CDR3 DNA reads TGCGCCAGCAGCTTGGGAGGCTTTTTGAACACTGAAGCTTTCTTT. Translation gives CASSLGGFLNTEAFF.

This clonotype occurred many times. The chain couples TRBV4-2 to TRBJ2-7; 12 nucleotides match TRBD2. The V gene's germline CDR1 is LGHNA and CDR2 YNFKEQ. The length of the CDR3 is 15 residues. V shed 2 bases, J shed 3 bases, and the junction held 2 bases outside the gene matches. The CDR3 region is CASSQTGLAGYEQYF. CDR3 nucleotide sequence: TGTGCCAGCAGCCAAACGGGACTAGCGGGCTACGAGCAGTACTTC.